One T cell receptor (beta chain) is described in this entry. The data are from a study of identifying expanded T cells in peripheral blood. V was pared by 3 bases and J by 1 base, with 4 bases of the junction left unmatched. Germline-derived CDR1 and CDR2 are SGHRS and YFSETQ. CDR3 size: 15 residues. Generated by immunoSEQ multiplex PCR, the TCRdb table keeps only in-frame clones and is missing some. The sample has roughly 100,000 clones; 88% are singletons. The TCR sequence derives from a person between 18 and 75 years old in good health. The chain couples TRBV5-1 to TRBJ1-1, with 9 bases that match TRBD1. Sequenced: blood. Written as DNA, the CDR3 is TGCGCCAGCAGCTCCGGGACAGGGTGGAACACTGAAGCTTTCTTT. Translating it yields CASSSGTGWNTEAFF. Looking up the rest from reference TRBV5-1 and TRBJ1-1 gives the full variable domain: KAGVTQTPRYLIKTRGQQVTLSCSPISGHRSVSWYQQTPGQGLQFLFEYFSETQRNKGNFPGRFSGRQFSNSRSEMNVSTLELGDSALYLCASSSGTGWNTEAFFGQGTRLTVV.